This T cell receptor (beta chain) appears in the sequencing data of a study of blood T cell repertoires in COVID-19. TCRdb's copy holds only in-frame clones and misses some; the assay was immunoSEQ multiplex PCR. Found here are about 69,000 clones, around 83% of them singletons; the top ten hold roughly 9.7%. V lost 0 bases, J lost 4 bases, and 6 bases stayed unmatched. CDR1 is SGHNT and CDR2 is YYREEE in the germline V gene (reference sequence). The CDR3 is made up of 16 amino acids. Sample: peripheral blood. The J gene is TRBJ1-2, the V gene TRBV5-4; 10 nucleotides align to TRBD1. This sequence was found in an elderly woman with acute or convalescent COVID-19. Here the CDR3 reads CASSLGTGGVSYGYTF. The CDR3, as DNA: TGTGCCAGCAGCTTGGGGACAGGGGGTGTGAGCTATGGCTACACCTTC.